The following is a TCR beta chain sequence with its context. Nucleic acids came from premalignant or tumor cells enriched by macro-dissection. Clones were read by immunoSEQ multiplex PCR, and TCRdb kept only the in-frame ones, dropping some. The data contain thousands of clones, 70% to 90% of them singletons. The sample belongs to a study of immune evolution from preneoplasia to lung adenocarcinoma. This CDR3 region has 13 residues. Per germline, CDR1 SGHVS and CDR2 FQNEAQ. Trimming removed 3 bases from V and 8 bases from J; junction bases left unmatched: 3. The source of this sequence is a person between 70 and 80 years old with lung adenocarcinoma. Sequencing input: FFPE minimally invasive lung adenocarcinoma tissue. This chain links TRBV7-8 with TRBJ2-1, with 8 positions matching TRBD1. The CDR3 bases are TGTGCCAGCAGCTTGGACAGGGTGGATGAGCAGTTCTTC. The encoded protein is CASSLDRVDEQFF.